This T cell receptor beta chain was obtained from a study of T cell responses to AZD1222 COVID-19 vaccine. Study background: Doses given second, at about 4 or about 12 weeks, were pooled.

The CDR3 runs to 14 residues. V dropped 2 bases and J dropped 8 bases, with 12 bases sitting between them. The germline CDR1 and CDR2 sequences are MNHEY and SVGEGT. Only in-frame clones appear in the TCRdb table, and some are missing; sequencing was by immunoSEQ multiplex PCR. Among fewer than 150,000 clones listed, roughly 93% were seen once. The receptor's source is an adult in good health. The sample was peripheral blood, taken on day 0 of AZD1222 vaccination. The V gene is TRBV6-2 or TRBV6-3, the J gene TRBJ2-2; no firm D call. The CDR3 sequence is CASSYKGRLGELFF. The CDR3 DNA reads TGTGCCAGCAGTTACAAGGGCCGTTTAGGGGAGCTGTTTTTT.